This TCR beta chain was identified during a study of blood T cell repertoires in COVID-19. V lost 6 bases and J lost 4, with 10 bases in between. This CDR3 is built from 13 residues. Germline V lookup: CDR1 MNHEY, CDR2 SMNVEV (reference sequence). Study processing details: Cell counts per sample came from amplifying reference gene primers. The assay was immunoSEQ multiplex PCR, and TCRdb's table has in-frame clones only and misses some. Clone size and the V and J calls come from that table; the DNA yielded D and trimming. The sample lists tens of thousands of clones; over 65% were seen once. The sample was peripheral blood. V and J are TRBV27 and TRBJ1-5; no clear D. The receptor's source is a woman aged 55-69 years with acute or convalescent COVID-19. The DNA of the CDR3 is TGTGCCAGCAGCTGGAGGGTTAATCAGCCCCAGCATTTT. Protein sequence: CASSWRVNQPQHF.